This T cell receptor (beta chain) was recovered during a study of T-cell reconstitution after alpha-beta-depleted transplantation in children. Germline-derived CDR1 and CDR2 are SGHTA and FQGNSA. This CDR3 comprises 15 residues. J was trimmed by 6 bases and V by 2 bases; bases with no gene match: 6. This clonotype has ten or more counts. Its antigen is still unknown. Study-wide points: T-cell numbers and diversity one year post-transplant derived largely from freshly generated T cells.

TCRbeta library preparation incorporated unique molecular identifiers. TCRdb itself ran the PCR reads through MiXCR, one entry per CDR3 protein. The sample yields some 200,000 distinct CDR3 sequences, roughly 6.3% seen once. The chain links TRBV7-2 to TRBJ2-4, with 8 bases matching TRBD2. The clonotype was recovered from a girl under two years old with combined immunodeficiency, due to receive a stem cell transplant. Sequenced here: PBMCs, sampled before TCRalphabeta/CD19-depleted stem cell transplant. The CDR3 region is CASSLSGSWGNIQYF. CDR3 DNA: TGTGCCAGCAGCTTAAGCGGGAGCTGGGGAAACATTCAGTACTTC.